This T cell receptor beta chain was found in a study of shared T cell receptors in the human thymus. This CDR3 region has 16 residues. Between the trimmed V and J ends, which lost 1 base and 2 bases, there was a span of 13 bases. CDR1 and CDR2 (germline): LGHNA, YSLEER. Measured with immunoSEQ multiplex PCR; TCRdb has only the in-frame clones, and not every one. Altogether hundreds of thousands of clones are present, approximately 89% being singletons, with the ten largest covering roughly 0.0086%. Another study also made use of these data, one on human thymus T cells.

Sequenced input: thymocytes. This sequence was found in a boy under two years old with a congenital heart defect. This rearrangement joins TRBV4-3 to TRBJ2-3; possibly TRBD2 for D (5 bases). CDR3 sequence reads: CASSQALVGATDTQYF. The CDR3 DNA reads as TGCGCCAGCAGCCAAGCATTGGTGGGAGCCACAGATACGCAGTATTTT.